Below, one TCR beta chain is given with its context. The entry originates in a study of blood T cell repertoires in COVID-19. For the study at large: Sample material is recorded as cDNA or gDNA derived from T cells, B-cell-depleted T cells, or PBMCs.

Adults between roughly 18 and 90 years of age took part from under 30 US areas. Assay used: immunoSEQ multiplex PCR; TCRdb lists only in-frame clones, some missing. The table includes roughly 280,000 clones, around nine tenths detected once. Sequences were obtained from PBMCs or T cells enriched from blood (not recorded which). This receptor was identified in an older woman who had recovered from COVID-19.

The CDR3 DNA reads as TGTGCCAGCAGTTCTCACCAGACTAGCGGCCACTCCTACGAGCAGTACTTC. Its translation is CASSSHQTSGHSYEQYF. The chain has TRBV27 and TRBJ2-7; 9 bases align to TRBD2. The CDR3 is 17 residues long. Germline V gives CDR1 MNHEY, CDR2 SMNVEV (reference sequence). Unmatched junction bases numbered 10, after V lost 4 bases and J lost 0 bases.